Reported below is one TCR beta chain. TCRdb re-called the 5' RACE reads, yielding one record per CDR3 amino acid sequence without DNA. This sample's table reports about 380,000 distinct CDR3 sequences. This sample was taken from a study of T cells expressing NK-cell markers. Germline CDR1 reads SEHNR; CDR2 reads FQNEAQ (reference sequence). The CDR3 loop spans 12 amino acids. The V gene is TRBV7-9, the J gene TRBJ2-2. This TCR came from a man aged 18 to 69 in good health. Sequenced sample: blood T cells: a sorted CD56 or NKG2C T cell subset, CD4+ or CD8+ T cells, or bulk PBMC T cells (not recorded which). The chain's CDR3 is CAPTGNTGELFF.